This T cell receptor beta chain derives from a study of shared clonotypes between healthy human individuals. The repertoire was sequenced with immunoSEQ multiplex PCR; TCRdb's copy has only in-frame clones and lacks some. The sample yields some 1,100,000 clones, around 82% seen once. Germline V gene data show CDR1 as GTSNPN and CDR2 as SVGIG (reference sequence). The CDR3 is made up of 18 amino acids. V was pared by 1 base and J by 6 bases, with 17 bases of the junction left unmatched. The sequenced sample was memory CD4+ T cells from PBMCs. Specified subset: CD45RA-negative fraction. The chain couples TRBV30 to TRBJ2-2; 7 bases map to TRBD1. The clonotype was recovered from a man aged 18 to 29 in good health. Some clones in this sample may be carry-over from other donors' samples. The CDR3 is CAWSGIGRGSLRAGELFF. The CDR3 DNA reads TGTGCCTGGAGTGGTATTGGCAGGGGGAGCTTGAGGGCCGGGGAGCTGTTTTTT. Drawing the rest from reference TRBV30 and TRBJ2-2, the complete variable domain is SQTIHQWPATLVQPVGSPLSLECTVEGTSNPNLYWYRQAAGRGLQLLFYSVGIGQISSEVPQNLSASRPQDRQFILSSKKLLLSDSGFYLCAWSGIGRGSLRAGELFFGEGSRLTVL.